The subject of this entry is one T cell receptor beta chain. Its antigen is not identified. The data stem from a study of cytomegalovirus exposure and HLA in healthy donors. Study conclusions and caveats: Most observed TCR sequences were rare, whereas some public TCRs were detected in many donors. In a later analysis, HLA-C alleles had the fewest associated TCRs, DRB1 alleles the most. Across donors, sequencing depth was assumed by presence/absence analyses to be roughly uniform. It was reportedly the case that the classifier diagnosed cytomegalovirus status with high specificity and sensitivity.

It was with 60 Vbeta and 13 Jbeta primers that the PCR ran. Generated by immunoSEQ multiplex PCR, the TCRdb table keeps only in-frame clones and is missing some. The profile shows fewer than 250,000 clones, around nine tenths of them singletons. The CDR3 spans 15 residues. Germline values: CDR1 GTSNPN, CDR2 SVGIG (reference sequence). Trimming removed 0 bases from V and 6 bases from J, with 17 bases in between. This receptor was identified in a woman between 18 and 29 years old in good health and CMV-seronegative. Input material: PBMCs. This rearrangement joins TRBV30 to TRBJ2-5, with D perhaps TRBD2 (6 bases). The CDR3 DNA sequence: TGTGCCTGGAGTGTTAGCCCCGTCGGGAGACAGACCCAGTACTTC. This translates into CAWSVSPVGRQTQYF.